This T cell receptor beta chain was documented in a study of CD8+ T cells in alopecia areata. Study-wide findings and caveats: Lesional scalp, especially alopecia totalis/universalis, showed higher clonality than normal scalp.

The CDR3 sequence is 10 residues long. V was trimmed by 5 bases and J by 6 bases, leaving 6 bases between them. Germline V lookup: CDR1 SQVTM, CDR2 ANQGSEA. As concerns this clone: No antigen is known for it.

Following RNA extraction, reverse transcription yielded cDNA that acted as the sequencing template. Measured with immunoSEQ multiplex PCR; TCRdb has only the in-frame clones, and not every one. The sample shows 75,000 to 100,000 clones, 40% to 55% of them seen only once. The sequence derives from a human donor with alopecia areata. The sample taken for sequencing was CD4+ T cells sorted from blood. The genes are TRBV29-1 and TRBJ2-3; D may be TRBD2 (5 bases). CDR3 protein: CSVKRDTQYF. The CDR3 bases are TGCAGCGTTAAGCGGGATACGCAGTATTTT.